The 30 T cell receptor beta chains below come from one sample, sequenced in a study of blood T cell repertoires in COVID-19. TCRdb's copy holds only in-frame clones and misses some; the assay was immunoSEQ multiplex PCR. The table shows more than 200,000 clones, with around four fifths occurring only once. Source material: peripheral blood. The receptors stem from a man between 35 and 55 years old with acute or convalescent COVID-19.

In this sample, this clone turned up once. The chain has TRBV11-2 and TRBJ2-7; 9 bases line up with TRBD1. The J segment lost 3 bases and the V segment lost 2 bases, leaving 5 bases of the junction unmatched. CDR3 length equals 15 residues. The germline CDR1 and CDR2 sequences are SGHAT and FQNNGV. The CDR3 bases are TGTGCCAGCAGCTTATCTTCGGGACAGGGCTACGAGCAGTACTTC. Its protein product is CASSLSSGQGYEQYF.

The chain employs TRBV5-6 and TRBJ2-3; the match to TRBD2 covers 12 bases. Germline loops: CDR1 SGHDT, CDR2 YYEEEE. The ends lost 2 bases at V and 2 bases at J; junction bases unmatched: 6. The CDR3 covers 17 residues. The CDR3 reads CASSFGLAGLNTDTQYF. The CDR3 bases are TGTGCCAGCAGCTTCGGACTAGCGGGACTTAACACAGATACGCAGTATTTT.

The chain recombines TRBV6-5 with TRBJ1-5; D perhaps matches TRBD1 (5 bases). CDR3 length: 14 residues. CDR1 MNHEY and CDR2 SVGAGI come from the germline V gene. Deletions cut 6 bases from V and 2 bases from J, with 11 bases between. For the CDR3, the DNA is TGTGCCAGCAGCAGAGACAGAGGCAATCAGCCCCAGCATTTT. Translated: CASSRDRGNQPQHF.

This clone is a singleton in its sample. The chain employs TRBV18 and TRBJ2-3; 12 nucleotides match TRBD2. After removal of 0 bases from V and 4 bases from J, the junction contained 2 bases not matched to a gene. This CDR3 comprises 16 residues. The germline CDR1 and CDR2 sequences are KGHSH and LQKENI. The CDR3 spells CASSPPTSGRADTQYF. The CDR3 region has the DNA TGTGCCAGCTCACCACCGACTAGCGGGAGAGCAGATACGCAGTATTTT.

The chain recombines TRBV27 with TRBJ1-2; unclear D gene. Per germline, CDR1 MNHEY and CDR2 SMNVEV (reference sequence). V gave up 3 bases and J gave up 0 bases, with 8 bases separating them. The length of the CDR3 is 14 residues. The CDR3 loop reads CASSLTGANYGYTF. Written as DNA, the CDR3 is TGTGCCAGCAGTTTGACCGGAGCTAACTATGGCTACACCTTC.

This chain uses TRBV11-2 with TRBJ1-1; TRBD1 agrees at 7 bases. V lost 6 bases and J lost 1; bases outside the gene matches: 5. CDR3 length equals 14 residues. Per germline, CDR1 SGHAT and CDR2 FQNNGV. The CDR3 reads CASRSGQTNTEAFF. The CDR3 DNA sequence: TGTGCCAGCAGGTCGGGACAGACGAACACTGAAGCTTTCTTT.

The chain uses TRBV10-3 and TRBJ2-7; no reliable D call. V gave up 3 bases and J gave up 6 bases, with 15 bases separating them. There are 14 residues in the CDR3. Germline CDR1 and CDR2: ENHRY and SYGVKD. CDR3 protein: CAISEKTYRSEQYF. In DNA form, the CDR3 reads TGTGCCATCAGTGAAAAAACCTATCGGAGCGAGCAGTACTTC.

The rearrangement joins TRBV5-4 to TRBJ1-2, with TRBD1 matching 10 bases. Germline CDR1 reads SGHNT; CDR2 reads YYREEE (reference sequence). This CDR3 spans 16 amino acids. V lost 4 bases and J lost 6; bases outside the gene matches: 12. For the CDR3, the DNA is TGTGCCAGCAGCCTGGGACAGGGGAGCTCAATTAATGGCTACACCTTC. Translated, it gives CASSLGQGSSINGYTF.

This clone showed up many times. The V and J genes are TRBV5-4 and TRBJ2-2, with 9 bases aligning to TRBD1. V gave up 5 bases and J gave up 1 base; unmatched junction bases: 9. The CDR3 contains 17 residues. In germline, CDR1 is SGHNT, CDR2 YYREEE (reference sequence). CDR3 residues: CASRAGTGSMNTGELFF. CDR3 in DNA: TGTGCCAGCAGGGCCGGGACAGGGAGTATGAACACCGGGGAGCTGTTTTTT.

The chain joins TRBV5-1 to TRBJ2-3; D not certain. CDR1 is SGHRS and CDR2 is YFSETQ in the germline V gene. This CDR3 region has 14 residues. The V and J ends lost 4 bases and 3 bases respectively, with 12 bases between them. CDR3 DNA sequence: TGCGCCAGCAGCCGGCAGGCTGGAACAGATACGCAGTATTTT. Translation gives CASSRQAGTDTQYF.

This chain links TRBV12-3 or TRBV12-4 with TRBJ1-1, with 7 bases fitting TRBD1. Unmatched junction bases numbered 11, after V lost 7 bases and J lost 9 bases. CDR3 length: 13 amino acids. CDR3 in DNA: TGTGCCAGCACCGACCGGGACAGACTACAAGCTTTCTTT. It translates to CASTDRDRLQAFF.

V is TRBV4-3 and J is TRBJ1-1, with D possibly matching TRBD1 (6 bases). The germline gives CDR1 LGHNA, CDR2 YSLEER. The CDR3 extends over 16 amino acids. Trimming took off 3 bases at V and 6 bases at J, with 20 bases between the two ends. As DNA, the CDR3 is TGCGCCAGCAGCCAGGATAGAGCAGGGGTTAGGTCTGAAGCTTTCTTT. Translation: CASSQDRAGVRSEAFF.

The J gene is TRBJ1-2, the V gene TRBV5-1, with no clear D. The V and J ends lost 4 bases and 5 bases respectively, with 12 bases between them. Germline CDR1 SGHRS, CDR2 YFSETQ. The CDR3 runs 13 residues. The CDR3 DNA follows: TGCGCCAGCAGCCCCCGTAATTCGTATGGCTACACCTTC. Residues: CASSPRNSYGYTF.

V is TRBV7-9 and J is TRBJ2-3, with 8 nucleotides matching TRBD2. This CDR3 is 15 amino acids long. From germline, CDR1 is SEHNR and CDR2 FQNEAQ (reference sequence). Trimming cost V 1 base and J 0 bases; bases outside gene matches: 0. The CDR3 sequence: CASSLGLASTDTQYF. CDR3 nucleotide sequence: TGTGCCAGCAGCTTAGGACTAGCGAGCACAGATACGCAGTATTTT.

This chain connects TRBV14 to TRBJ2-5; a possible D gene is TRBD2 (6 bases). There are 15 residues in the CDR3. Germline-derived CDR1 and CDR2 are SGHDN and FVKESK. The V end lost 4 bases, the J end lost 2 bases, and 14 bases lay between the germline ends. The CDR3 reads CASSRQTSRQETQYF. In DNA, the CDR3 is TGTGCCAGCAGCCGCCAGACTAGTAGGCAAGAGACCCAGTACTTC.

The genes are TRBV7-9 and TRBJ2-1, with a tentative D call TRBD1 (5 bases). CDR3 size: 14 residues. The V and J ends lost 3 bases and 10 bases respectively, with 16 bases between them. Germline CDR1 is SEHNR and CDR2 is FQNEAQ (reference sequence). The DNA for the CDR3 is TGTGCCAGCAGCTTGGACACCGGAGTGGGAGAGCAGTTCTTC. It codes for CASSLDTGVGEQFF.

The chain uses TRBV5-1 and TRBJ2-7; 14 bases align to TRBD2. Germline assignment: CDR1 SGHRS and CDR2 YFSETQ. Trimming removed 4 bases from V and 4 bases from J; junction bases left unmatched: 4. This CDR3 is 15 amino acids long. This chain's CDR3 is CASSPGLAGGYEQYF. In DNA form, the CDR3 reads TGCGCCAGCAGCCCCGGACTAGCGGGAGGATACGAGCAGTACTTC. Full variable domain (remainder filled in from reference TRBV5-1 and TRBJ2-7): KAGVTQTPRYLIKTRGQQVTLSCSPISGHRSVSWYQQTPGQGLQFLFEYFSETQRNKGNFPGRFSGRQFSNSRSEMNVSTLELGDSALYLCASSPGLAGGYEQYFGPGTRLTVT.

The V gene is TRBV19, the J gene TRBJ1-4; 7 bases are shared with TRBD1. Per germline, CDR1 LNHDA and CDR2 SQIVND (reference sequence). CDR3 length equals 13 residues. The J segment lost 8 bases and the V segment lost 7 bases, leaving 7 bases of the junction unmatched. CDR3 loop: CASTDREREKLFF. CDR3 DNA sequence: TGTGCCAGTACTGACAGGGAGAGGGAAAAACTGTTTTTT.

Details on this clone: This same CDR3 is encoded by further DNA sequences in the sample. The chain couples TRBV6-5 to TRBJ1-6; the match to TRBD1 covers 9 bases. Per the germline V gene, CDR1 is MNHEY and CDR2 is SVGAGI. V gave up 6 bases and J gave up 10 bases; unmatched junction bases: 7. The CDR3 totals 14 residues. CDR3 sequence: CASSSGTGNSPLHF. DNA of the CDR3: TGTGCCAGCAGCTCCGGGACAGGGAACTCACCCCTCCACTTT.

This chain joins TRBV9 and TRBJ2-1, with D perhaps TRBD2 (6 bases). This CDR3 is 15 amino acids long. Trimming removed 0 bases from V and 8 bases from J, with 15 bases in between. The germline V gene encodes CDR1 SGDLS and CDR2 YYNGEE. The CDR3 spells CASSVGGLDLYEQFF. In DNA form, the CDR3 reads TGTGCCAGCAGCGTAGGGGGACTGGACCTGTATGAGCAGTTCTTC. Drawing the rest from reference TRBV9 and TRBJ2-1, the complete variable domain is DSGVTQTPKHLITATGQRVTLRCSPRSGDLSVYWYQQSLDQGLQFLIQYYNGEERAKGNILERFSAQQFPDLHSELNLSSLELGDSALYFCASSVGGLDLYEQFFGPGTRLTVL.

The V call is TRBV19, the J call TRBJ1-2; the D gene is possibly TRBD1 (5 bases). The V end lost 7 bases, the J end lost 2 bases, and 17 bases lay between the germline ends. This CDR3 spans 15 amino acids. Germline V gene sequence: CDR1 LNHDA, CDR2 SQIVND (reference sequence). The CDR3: CASTADRSGNYGYTF. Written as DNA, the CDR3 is TGTGCCAGTACCGCCGACAGATCTGGGAACTATGGCTACACCTTC. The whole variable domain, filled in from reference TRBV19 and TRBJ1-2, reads DGGITQSPKYLFRKEGQNVTLSCEQNLNHDAMYWYRQDPGQGLRLIYYSQIVNDFQKGDIAEGYSVSREKKESFPLTVTSAQKNPTAFYLCASTADRSGNYGYTFGSGTRLTVV.

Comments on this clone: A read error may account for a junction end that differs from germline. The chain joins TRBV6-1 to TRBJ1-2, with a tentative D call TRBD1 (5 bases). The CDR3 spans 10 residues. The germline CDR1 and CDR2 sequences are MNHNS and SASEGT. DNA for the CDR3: TGTGCCAGCAGTGAACGAAGGGGTGACTTC. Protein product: CASSERRGDF.

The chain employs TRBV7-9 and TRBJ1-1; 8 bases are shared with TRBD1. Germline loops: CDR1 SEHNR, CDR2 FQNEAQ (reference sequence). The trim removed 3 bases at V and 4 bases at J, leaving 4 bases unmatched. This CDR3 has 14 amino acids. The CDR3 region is CASSLTGVGTEAFF. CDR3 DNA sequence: TGTGCCAGCAGCTTGACAGGGGTAGGCACTGAAGCTTTCTTT.

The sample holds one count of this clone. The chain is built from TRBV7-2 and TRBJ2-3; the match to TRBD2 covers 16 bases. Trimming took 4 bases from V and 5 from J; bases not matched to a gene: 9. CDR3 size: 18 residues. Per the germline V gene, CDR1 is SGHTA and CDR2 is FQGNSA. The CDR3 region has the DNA TGTGCCAGCAGCTACCCGGGACTAGCGGGAGGGCATAAAGATACGCAGTATTTT. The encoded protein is CASSYPGLAGGHKDTQYF.

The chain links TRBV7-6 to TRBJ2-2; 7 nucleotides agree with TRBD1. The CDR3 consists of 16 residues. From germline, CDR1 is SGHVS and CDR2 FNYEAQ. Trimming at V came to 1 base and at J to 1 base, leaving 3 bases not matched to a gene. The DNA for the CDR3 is TGTGCCAGCAGCTTAGAGAGGACAGGGAACACCGGGGAGCTGTTTTTT. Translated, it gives CASSLERTGNTGELFF. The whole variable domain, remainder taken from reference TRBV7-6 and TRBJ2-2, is GAGVSQSPRYKVTKRGQDVALRCDPISGHVSLYWYRQALGQGPEFLTYFNYEAQQDKSGLPNDRFSAERPEGSISTLTIQRTEQRDSAMYRCASSLERTGNTGELFFGEGSRLTVL.

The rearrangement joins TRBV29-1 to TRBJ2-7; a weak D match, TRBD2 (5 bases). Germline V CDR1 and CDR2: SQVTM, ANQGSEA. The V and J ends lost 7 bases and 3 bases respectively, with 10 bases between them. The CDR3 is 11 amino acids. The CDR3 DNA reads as TGCAGCGGGTCAACTAGCTACGAGCAGTACTTC. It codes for CSGSTSYEQYF.

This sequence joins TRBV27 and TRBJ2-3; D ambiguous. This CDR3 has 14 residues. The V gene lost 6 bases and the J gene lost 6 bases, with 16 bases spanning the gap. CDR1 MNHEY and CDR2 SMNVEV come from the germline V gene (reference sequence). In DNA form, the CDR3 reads TGTGCCAGCAGCCCCTTCGGTCCTAGGGATACGCAGTATTTT. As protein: CASSPFGPRDTQYF.

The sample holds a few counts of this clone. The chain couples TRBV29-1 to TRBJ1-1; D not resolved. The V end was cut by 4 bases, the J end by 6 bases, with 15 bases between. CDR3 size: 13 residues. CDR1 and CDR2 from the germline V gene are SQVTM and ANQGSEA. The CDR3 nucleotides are TGCAGCGTTGTGGAGTCCCGAGGGTCTGAAGCTTTCTTT. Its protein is CSVVESRGSEAFF.

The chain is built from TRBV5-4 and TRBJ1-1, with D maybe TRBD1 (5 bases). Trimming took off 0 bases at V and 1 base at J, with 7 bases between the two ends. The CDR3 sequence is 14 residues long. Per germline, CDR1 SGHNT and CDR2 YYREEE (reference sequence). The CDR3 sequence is CASSLVGPNTEAFF. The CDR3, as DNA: TGTGCCAGCAGCTTGGTGGGGCCGAACACTGAAGCTTTCTTT.

CDR3 sequence reads: CASSRQLNTEAFF. CDR3 in DNA: TGTGCCAGCAGTCGACAGCTGAACACTGAAGCTTTCTTT. This chain links TRBV12-3 or TRBV12-4 with TRBJ1-1; D might be TRBD1 (5 bases). The V end lost 5 bases, the J end lost 0 bases, and 7 bases lay between the germline ends. The CDR3 extends over 13 amino acids.